What follows is one TCR beta chain and its context. Its target is not known. The source of the sample is a study of identical twins. Study-level results: An excess of low generation probability was shown by twin-shared out-of-frame alpha sequences. The authors noted that invariant MAIT and iNKT cells could partly confound zero-insertion analyses.

With no exceptions, donors were healthy Caucasians. From the 5' RACE reads, TCRdb called clonotypes with MiXCR, one entry per CDR3 protein. The sample carries about 530,000 distinct CDR3 sequences, 13% to 15% recorded once. V lost 5 bases to trimming and J lost 0 bases, with 14 bases between them. The CDR3 runs to 16 residues. These sequences were also reported in another study, on yellow fever vaccine responses in identical twins.

Input material: CD4+ T cells sorted from blood. The gene calls are TRBV12-3 or TRBV12-4 and TRBJ1-3; D remains unclear. The sequence came from a woman aged 18-29 years in good health. The CDR3 coding sequence is TGTGCCAGCAGTAAATACCAGTACTGCTCTGGAAACACCATATATTTT. Translation gives CASSKYQYCSGNTIYF.